This T cell receptor (beta chain) was documented in a study of tumor-infiltrating lymphocytes in glioblastoma multiforme. The J segment lost 5 bases and the V segment lost 3 bases, leaving 6 bases of the junction unmatched. The CDR3 runs to 14 residues. Germline V gives CDR1 DFQATT, CDR2 SNEGSKA (reference sequence). TCRB libraries came from RNA via three nested multiplex PCR rounds. Input was 0.5 to 0.6 ug total RNA, reverse-transcribed with a C-beta primer. A single record per CDR3 protein comes from TCRdb applying MiXCR to the multiplex PCR reads. Altogether about 15,000 distinct CDR3 sequences are present, around 72% being singletons, with the ten largest covering around two fifths. This clonotype is judged hyperexpanded.

Sequencing was done on a sample of brain tumor tissue. This TCR came from a male donor with glioblastoma. The V gene is TRBV20-1, the J gene TRBJ2-7, with 11 bases that match TRBD2. The CDR3 DNA follows: TGCAGTGCTAGGGCACTAGCGGGAGTTCACGAGCAGTACTTC. It is translated as CSARALAGVHEQYF.